One and the same sample provided the 3 T cell receptor beta chains below, sequenced in a study of cytomegalovirus exposure and HLA in healthy donors. Clones were sequenced by immunoSEQ multiplex PCR, and TCRdb holds only the in-frame ones, with some missing. The sample lists about 73,000 clones; about 90% were seen once. Input material: PBMCs. All receptors come from a woman aged 18-30 years in good health and CMV-seropositive.

The V call is TRBV28, the J call TRBJ2-6; 8 positions match TRBD1. Germline trimming cut 7 bases from V and 2 bases from J; bases unmatched to any gene: 7. Germline assignment: CDR1 MDHEN and CDR2 SYDVKM. This CDR3 spans 16 amino acids. The CDR3 spells CASTQGDRAGANVLTF. As DNA, the CDR3 is TGTGCCAGCACACAGGGGGACAGAGCTGGGGCCAACGTCCTGACTTTC. The full variable domain, with the rest looked up from reference TRBV28 and TRBJ2-6, is DVKVTQSSRYLVKRTGEKVFLECVQDMDHENMFWYRQDPGLGLRLIYFSYDVKMKEKGDIPEGYSVSREKKERFSLILESASTNQTSMYLCASTQGDRAGANVLTFGAGSRLTVL.

This clone was picked up a small number of times. The V call is TRBV30, the J call TRBJ1-5, with D possibly being TRBD1 (5 bases). Trimming removed 0 bases at V and 6 bases at J, with 12 bases between. Per the germline V gene, CDR1 is GTSNPN and CDR2 is SVGIG (reference sequence). The CDR3 spans 14 residues. Here the CDR3 reads CAWSVWGVGQPQHF. CDR3 bases: TGTGCCTGGAGTGTTTGGGGGGTTGGTCAGCCCCAGCATTTT.

Only one count was recorded for this clone. The chain employs TRBV30 and TRBJ2-5; D gene unclear. CDR3 length equals 12 residues. The germline gives CDR1 GTSNPN, CDR2 SVGIG (reference sequence). V was trimmed by 4 bases and J by 9 bases, leaving 15 bases between them. The CDR3 sequence: CAWMSSRGPQYF. Written as DNA, the CDR3 is TGTGCCTGGATGAGTAGCCGAGGTCCCCAGTACTTC.